These 10 T cell receptor beta chains were all obtained from the same sample, sequenced in a study of cytomegalovirus exposure and HLA in healthy donors (dated by TCRdb to 2016 to 2017). Library preparation employed the immunoSEQ multiplex PCR assay. For the multiplex PCR, a mixture combining 60 forward primers for TCR Vbeta segments and 13 reverse primers for TCR Jbeta segments was used. TCRdb retrieved this table from immuneACCESS and kept in-frame rearrangements only. Not all clones are present; in checked studies, unresolved V genes account for under half, and no reason is known for the remainder. Within this sample are around 200,000 clones, with around four fifths of them counted one time only. The top ten clonotypes cover approximately 2.6% of the sample. The sample comprised PBMCs. The receptors originated from a woman aged 60-75 years in good health and CMV-seropositive.

The chain carries TRBV7-2 and TRBJ1-5; 10 nucleotides line up with TRBD1. CDR1 and CDR2 (germline): SGHTA, FQGNSA. This CDR3 is 14 amino acids long. V shed 5 bases, J shed 4 bases, and the junction held 2 bases outside the gene matches. CDR3 in amino acids: CASSTGQGNQPQHF. In nucleotides, the CDR3 is TGTGCCAGCAGCACGGGACAGGGGAATCAGCCCCAGCATTTT.

The chain is built from TRBV6-1 and TRBJ2-7; 10 bases map to TRBD1. Germline V lookup: CDR1 MNHNS, CDR2 SASEGT. The CDR3 length is 16 residues. V was pared by 4 bases and J by 0 bases, with 6 bases of the junction left unmatched. DNA of the CDR3: TGTGCCAGCAGTGGACGACAGGGGGCCAGCTCCTACGAGCAGTACTTC. Its protein product is CASSGRQGASSYEQYF.

The chain employs TRBV4-3 and TRBJ1-4; D call uncertain. Germline lookup yields CDR1 LGHNA and CDR2 YSLEER. This CDR3 comprises 14 residues. The V end was cut by 0 bases, the J end by 4 bases, with 6 bases between. CDR3 coding DNA: TGCGCCAGCAGCCAAGACGGTGGTAATGAAAAACTGTTTTTT. It codes for CASSQDGGNEKLFF.

V gene TRBV6-1 combines with J gene TRBJ1-5, with a possible D match to TRBD1 (6 bases). Germline V gives CDR1 MNHNS, CDR2 SASEGT. The CDR3 runs 14 residues. Trimming left V 6 bases short and J 8 bases short, with 17 bases between. The CDR3 DNA is TGTGCCAGCAGAGGCACAGGGTTTCTGGAGCCCCAGCATTTT. As protein: CASRGTGFLEPQHF.

The chain links TRBV19 to TRBJ1-5; TRBD1 aligns across 9 bases. The CDR3 consists of 16 residues. V trimming: 3 bases; J trimming: 2 bases; junction bases outside the gene matches: 5. CDR1 and CDR2 (germline): LNHDA, SQIVND (reference sequence). The CDR3 sequence: CASSMYWTGGNQPQHF. CDR3 DNA sequence: TGTGCCAGTAGTATGTACTGGACAGGGGGCAATCAGCCCCAGCATTTT.

The chain has TRBV5-4 and TRBJ1-2; D not certain. The V end lost 2 bases, the J end lost 5 bases, and 10 bases lay between the germline ends. The CDR3 is made up of 13 amino acids. CDR1 and CDR2 (germline): SGHNT, YYREEE (reference sequence). The CDR3 sequence: CASSFQDTYGYTF. CDR3 DNA: TGTGCCAGCAGCTTCCAAGACACATATGGCTACACCTTC.

This clone was observed a handful of times. It is likely a read error: a sequence one base away is far more abundant. The same CDR3 arises from other DNA sequences in this sample as well. This chain joins TRBV7-2 and TRBJ2-3, with 11 nucleotides matching TRBD2. The CDR3 runs to 15 residues. Losses at the gene ends were 5 bases for V and 6 bases for J; bases not matched to a gene: 7. In germline, CDR1 is SGHTA, CDR2 FQGNSA. The CDR3 region has the DNA TGTGCCAGCAGCCGGCTAGCGGGGGGCCAGGATACGCAGTATTTT. As protein: CASSRLAGGQDTQYF.

V gene TRBV21-1 combines with J gene TRBJ1-5; TRBD1 is the table's D call and was not checked against the DNA. TRBV21-1 is classified as a pseudogene. This CDR3 contains 15 residues. The CDR3 DNA reads TGTGCCAGGAGAATACAGGTAGGAAACAATCAGCCCCAGCATTTT. Its protein is CARRIQVGNNQPQHF.

There are a few counts of this clone. The V gene is TRBV5-1, the J gene TRBJ2-7, with a tentative D call TRBD2 (6 bases). Germline V gene data show CDR1 as SGHRS and CDR2 as YFSETQ. The ends were cut back, 4 bases at V and 5 bases at J, with 13 bases in the middle. CDR3 length: 13 residues. CDR3 DNA sequence: TGCGCCAGCAGCCCGGAGGGGAATGACGAGCAGTACTTC. This translates into CASSPEGNDEQYF.

The CDR3 DNA reads TGTGCCAGCAGCGTAGGGAGGGGATCTGGAAACACCATATATTTT. Amino acid sequence: CASSVGRGSGNTIYF. The V gene is TRBV9, the J gene TRBJ1-3, with D possibly TRBD1 on 5 matching bases. The CDR3 totals 15 residues. Trimming took 0 bases from V and 1 from J, leaving 8 bases between them. Germline V gene lookup returns CDR1 SGDLS and CDR2 YYNGEE.